What follows describes a single T cell receptor (beta chain). The germline CDR1 and CDR2 sequences are MRHNA and SNTAGT. The CDR3 is 16 amino acids. Trimming removed 2 bases from V and 8 bases from J, with 21 bases in between. The data originate from a study of cytomegalovirus exposure and HLA in healthy donors. Using immunoSEQ multiplex PCR, the repertoire was profiled, and TCRdb retains in-frame clones only, with some absent. This table has roughly 130,000 clones, just under 90% appearing once. The V call is TRBV6-4, the J call TRBJ1-2; D may be TRBD1 (6 bases). Sequenced sample: PBMCs. The TCR was taken from a man aged 25 to 40 in good health and CMV-seronegative. For the CDR3, the DNA is TGTGCCAGCAGTGACAGAGCAGGACAGATTTGGTGGGGCTACACCTTC. It is translated as CASSDRAGQIWWGYTF.